The 14 T cell receptor beta chains reported below all come from one sample, sequenced in a study of CD8 T cells in Susac syndrome. RNA was extracted with the RNeasy kit, and a quantity of about 0.45 to 1 ug was reverse transcribed using random hexamers. TCRdb fed the immunoSEQ multiplex PCR reads into MiXCR, producing one record per CDR3 protein. The table has around 280,000 distinct CDR3 sequences, roughly 85% seen once; the top ten hold over 0.09%. The sequencing sample was made of CD8+ T cells from PBMCs. The origin of the receptors is a human donor with multiple sclerosis.

This chain joins TRBV12-3 or TRBV12-4 and TRBJ1-6; TRBD1 aligns across 7 bases. The V segment lost 3 bases and the J segment 10 bases; nucleotides outside the gene matches: 6. The CDR3 has 14 amino acids. The CDR3 loop is CASSLEQGISPLHF. The CDR3 DNA reads as TGTGCCAGCAGTTTGGAACAGGGGATCTCACCCCTCCACTTT.

CDR3: CASGPADTTNQPQHF. The CDR3 DNA sequence: TGTGCCAGCGGCCCCGCAGACACCACAAATCAGCCCCAGCATTTT. This chain links TRBV9 with TRBJ1-5; D gene ambiguous. V was pared by 7 bases and J by 4 bases, with 18 bases between. The length of the CDR3 is 15 residues. Germline loops: CDR1 SGDLS, CDR2 YYNGEE.

DNA for the CDR3: TGTGCCAGCAGCTTCCCGGGCGCCGGGGAGCTGTTTTTT. Residues: CASSFPGAGELFF. The gene calls are TRBV7-3 and TRBJ2-2; unclear D gene. Trimming pared 3 bases from V and 6 bases from J, leaving 8 bases between. The CDR3 sequence is 13 residues long. The V gene's germline CDR1 is SGHTA and CDR2 FQGTGA.

The rearrangement links TRBV6-2 or TRBV6-3 to TRBJ2-7; maybe TRBD2 (6 bases). Germline assignment: CDR1 MNHEY and CDR2 SVGEGT. V shed 2 bases and J shed 6 bases, with 17 bases lying between them. This CDR3 is 15 amino acids long. The CDR3 spells CASSYTRDLPFEQYF. For the CDR3, the DNA is TGTGCCAGCAGTTACACCAGGGACTTGCCTTTCGAGCAGTACTTC.

This rearrangement joins TRBV24-1 to TRBJ2-3; D is uncertain. Trimming took off 4 bases at V and 4 bases at J, with 8 bases between the two ends. CDR3 length equals 13 residues. Germline CDR1 is KGHDR and CDR2 is SFDVKD. DNA of the CDR3: TGTGCCACCAGTGAGGACGTATCAGATACGCAGTATTTT. It encodes CATSEDVSDTQYF.

In its sample, this clonotype was seen once. The V and J genes are TRBV5-5 and TRBJ2-1; possibly TRBD2 for D (5 bases). Germline CDR1 reads SGHKS; CDR2 reads YYEKEE (reference sequence). The CDR3 consists of 11 residues. The V end was cut by 2 bases, the J end by 15 bases, with 12 bases between. The CDR3 DNA follows: TGTGCCAGCAGCTTTGAGGGTGTGGCGTTCTTC. It encodes CASSFEGVAFF.

This sequence joins TRBV6-1 and TRBJ2-5, with 8 bases that match TRBD2. V shed 5 bases and J 4 bases; nucleotides not matched to a gene: 12. This CDR3 is built from 16 residues. Germline V gene sequence: CDR1 MNHNS, CDR2 SASEGT. As DNA, the CDR3 is TGTGCCAGCAGTCCCATAGCGGGATGGGGACGAGAGACCCAGTACTTC. As protein: CASSPIAGWGRETQYF.

The chain links TRBV4-1 to TRBJ2-7, with 9 bases that match TRBD2. Germline CDR1 and CDR2: MGHRA and YSYEKL. The CDR3 length is 14 residues. Losses at the gene ends were 3 bases for V and 6 bases for J; bases not matched to a gene: 6. CDR3 sequence reads: CASSHSSGKTEQYF. DNA of the CDR3: TGCGCCAGCAGCCATTCTAGCGGGAAGACCGAGCAGTACTTC.

The chain joins TRBV15 to TRBJ2-7; weak D call: TRBD2 (6 bases). Trimming cost V 4 bases and J 2 bases, with 12 bases left between them. CDR3 length equals 14 residues. Germline CDR1 and CDR2: LNHNV and YYDKDF (reference sequence). The chain's CDR3 is CATSTNPSAYEQYF. The CDR3 nucleotides are TGTGCCACCAGCACAAACCCTAGCGCCTACGAGCAGTACTTC.

The chain uses TRBV7-9 and TRBJ2-7, with D possibly TRBD1 on 5 matching bases. Trimming stripped 5 bases from V and 2 bases from J, with 13 bases between. The CDR3 covers 14 residues. Germline assignment: CDR1 SEHNR and CDR2 FQNEAQ (reference sequence). The CDR3 nucleotides are TGTGCCAGCAGCCGATCGACAGCCACCTACGAGCAGTACTTC. Encoded protein: CASSRSTATYEQYF.

The chain joins TRBV28 to TRBJ2-7, with D tentatively TRBD2 (5 bases). The CDR3 is 12 residues long. The germline V gene has CDR1 MDHEN and CDR2 SYDVKM. Trimming took 7 bases from V and 5 from J, leaving 12 bases between them. Here the CDR3 reads CASTEGFNEQYF. The CDR3 DNA sequence: TGTGCCAGCACCGAGGGTTTCAACGAGCAGTACTTC.

This clonotype was observed a few times. CDR3 sequence (DNA): TGTGCCAGCAGCCAAGACCTAGGGTCGAGAGAGCAGTACTTC. This sequence encodes CASSQDLGSREQYF. V and J are TRBV14 and TRBJ2-7; the D is unclear. Germline CDR1 and CDR2: SGHDN and FVKESK. Trimming shortened V by 0 bases and J by 7 bases, and 13 bases separated the two germline ends. This CDR3 contains 14 residues.

This chain uses TRBV10-3 with TRBJ1-5; D is uncertain. Between the trimmed V and J ends, which lost 2 bases and 1 base, there was a span of 3 bases. In germline, CDR1 is ENHRY, CDR2 SYGVKD. CDR3 length equals 13 residues. CDR3 sequence (DNA): TGTGCCATCAGTGAGGACAGCAATCAGCCCCAGCATTTT. Amino acid sequence: CAISEDSNQPQHF.

Here the CDR3 reads CASSVGLAGGPDIQYF. CDR3 nucleotides: TGTGCCAGCAGCGTGGGACTAGCGGGAGGGCCGGACATTCAGTACTTC. The chain joins TRBV7-8 to TRBJ2-4; TRBD2 aligns across 16 bases. Unmatched junction bases numbered 6, after V lost 5 bases and J lost 8 bases. CDR3 length equals 16 residues. Germline-derived CDR1 and CDR2 are SGHVS and FQNEAQ.